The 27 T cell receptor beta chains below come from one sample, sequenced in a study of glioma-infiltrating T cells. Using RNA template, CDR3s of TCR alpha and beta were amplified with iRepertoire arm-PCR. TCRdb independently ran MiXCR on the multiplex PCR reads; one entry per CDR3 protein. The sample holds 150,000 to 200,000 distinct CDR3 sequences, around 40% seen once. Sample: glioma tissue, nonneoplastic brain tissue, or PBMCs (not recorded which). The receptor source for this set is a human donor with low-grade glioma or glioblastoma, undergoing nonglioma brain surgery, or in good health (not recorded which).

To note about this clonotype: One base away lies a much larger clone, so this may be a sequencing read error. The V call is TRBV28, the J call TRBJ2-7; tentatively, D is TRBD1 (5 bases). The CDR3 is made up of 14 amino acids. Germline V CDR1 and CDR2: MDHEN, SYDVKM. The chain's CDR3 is CASGLTGFTDEQYF. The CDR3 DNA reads TGTGCCAGCGGTTTAACAGGCTTTACGGACGAGCAGTACTTC.

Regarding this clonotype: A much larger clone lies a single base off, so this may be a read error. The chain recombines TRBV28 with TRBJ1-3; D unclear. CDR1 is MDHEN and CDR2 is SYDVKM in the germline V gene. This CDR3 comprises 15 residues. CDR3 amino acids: CASIKSPPAGNNIYF. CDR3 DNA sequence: TGTGCCAGCATAAAAAGCCCCCCCGCTGGAAACAACATATATTTT.

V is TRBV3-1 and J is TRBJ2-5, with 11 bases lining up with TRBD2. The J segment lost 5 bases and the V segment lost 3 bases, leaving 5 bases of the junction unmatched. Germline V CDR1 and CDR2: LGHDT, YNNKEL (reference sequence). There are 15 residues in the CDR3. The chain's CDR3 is CASSHYSGREETQYF. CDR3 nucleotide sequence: TGTGCCAGCAGCCATTATAGCGGGAGGGAGGAGACCCAGTACTTC.

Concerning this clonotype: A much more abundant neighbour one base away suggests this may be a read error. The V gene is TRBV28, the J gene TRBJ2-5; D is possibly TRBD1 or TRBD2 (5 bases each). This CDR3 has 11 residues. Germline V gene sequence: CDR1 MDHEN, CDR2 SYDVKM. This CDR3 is CASSYSGTKYF. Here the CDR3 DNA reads TGTGCCAGCAGTTACTCTGGGACCAAGTACTTC.

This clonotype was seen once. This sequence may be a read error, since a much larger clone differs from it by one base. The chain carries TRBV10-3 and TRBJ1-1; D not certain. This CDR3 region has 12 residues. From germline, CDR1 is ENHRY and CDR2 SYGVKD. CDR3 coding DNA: TGTGCCATCAGGGAGTTGGATGGAACAGCTTTCTTT. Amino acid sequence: CAIRELDGTAFF.

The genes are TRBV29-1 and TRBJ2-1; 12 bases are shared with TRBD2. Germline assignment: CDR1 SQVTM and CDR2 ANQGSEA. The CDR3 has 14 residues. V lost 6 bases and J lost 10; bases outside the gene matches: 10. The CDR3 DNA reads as TGCAGCGTCTTGACTAGCGGGAGATCCTACGAGCAGTTCTTC. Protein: CSVLTSGRSYEQFF.

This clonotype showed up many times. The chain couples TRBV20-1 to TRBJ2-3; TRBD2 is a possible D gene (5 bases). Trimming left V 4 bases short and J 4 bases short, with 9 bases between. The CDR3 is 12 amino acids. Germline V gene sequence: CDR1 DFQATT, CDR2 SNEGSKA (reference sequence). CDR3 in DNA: TGCAGTGCTACCCCCGGGGCAGATACGCAGTATTTT. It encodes CSATPGADTQYF.

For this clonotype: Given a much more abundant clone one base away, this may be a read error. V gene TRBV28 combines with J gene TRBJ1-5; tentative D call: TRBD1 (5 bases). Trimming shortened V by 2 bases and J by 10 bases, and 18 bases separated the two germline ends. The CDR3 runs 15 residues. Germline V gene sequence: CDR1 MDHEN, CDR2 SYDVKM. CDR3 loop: CASSLGAGVSHPQHF. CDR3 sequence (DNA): TGTGCCAGCAGTTTAGGGGCGGGCGTTAGTCATCCCCAGCATTTT.

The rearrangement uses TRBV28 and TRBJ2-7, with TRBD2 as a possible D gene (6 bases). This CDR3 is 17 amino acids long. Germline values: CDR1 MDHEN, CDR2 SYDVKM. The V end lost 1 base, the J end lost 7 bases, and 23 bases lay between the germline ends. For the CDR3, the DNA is TGTGCCAGCAGTTTATATTCTAGCGTGAGCGTCGTCGGGGAGCAGTACTTC. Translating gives CASSLYSSVSVVGEQYF.

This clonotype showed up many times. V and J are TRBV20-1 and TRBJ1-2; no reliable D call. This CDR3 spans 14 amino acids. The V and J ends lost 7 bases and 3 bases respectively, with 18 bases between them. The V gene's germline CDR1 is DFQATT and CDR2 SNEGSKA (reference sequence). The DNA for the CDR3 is TGCAGTGTCCCAACTTCGGGCTACCACTATGGCTACACCTTC. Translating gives CSVPTSGYHYGYTF.

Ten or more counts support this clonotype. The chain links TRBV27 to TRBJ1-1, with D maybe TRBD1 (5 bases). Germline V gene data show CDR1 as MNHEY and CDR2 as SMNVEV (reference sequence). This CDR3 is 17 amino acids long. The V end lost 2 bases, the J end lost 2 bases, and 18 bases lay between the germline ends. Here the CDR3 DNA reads TGTGCCAGCAGTTTAGATTGGGGGGTGCGGACTAACACTGAAGCTTTCTTT. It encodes CASSLDWGVRTNTEAFF.

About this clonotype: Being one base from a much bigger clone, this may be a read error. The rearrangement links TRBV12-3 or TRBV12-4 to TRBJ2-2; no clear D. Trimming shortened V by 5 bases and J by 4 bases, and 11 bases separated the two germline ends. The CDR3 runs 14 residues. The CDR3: CASSRWKGTGELFF. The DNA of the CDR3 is TGTGCCAGCAGTCGATGGAAGGGCACCGGGGAGCTGTTTTTT.

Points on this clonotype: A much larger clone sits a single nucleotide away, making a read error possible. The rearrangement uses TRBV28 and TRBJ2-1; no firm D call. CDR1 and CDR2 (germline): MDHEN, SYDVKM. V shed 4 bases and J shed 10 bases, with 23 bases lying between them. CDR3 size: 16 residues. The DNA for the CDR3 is TGTGCCAGCAGTTACTCCAAAGGAATGGCTTCTGGCGAGCAGTTCTTC. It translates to CASSYSKGMASGEQFF. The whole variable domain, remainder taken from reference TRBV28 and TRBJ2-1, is DVKVTQSSRYLVKRTGEKVFLECVQDMDHENMFWYRQDPGLGLRLIYFSYDVKMKEKGDIPEGYSVSREKKERFSLILESASTNQTSMYLCASSYSKGMASGEQFFGPGTRLTVL.

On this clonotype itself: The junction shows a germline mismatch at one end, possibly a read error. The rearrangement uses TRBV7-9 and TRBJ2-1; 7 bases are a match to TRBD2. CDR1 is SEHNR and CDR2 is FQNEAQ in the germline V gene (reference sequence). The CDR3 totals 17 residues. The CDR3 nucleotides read TGTGCCAGCAGCCCCAGACTAGCCGAAGCGCGTTACAATAAGCAGTTCTTC. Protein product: CASSPRLAEARYNKQFF.

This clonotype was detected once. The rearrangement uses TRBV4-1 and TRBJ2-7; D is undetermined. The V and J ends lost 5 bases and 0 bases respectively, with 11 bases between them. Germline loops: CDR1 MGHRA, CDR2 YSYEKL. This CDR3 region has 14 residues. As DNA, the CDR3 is TGCGCCAGCAGCAAAGTTGCAGGCTCCTACGAGCAGTACTTC. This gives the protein CASSKVAGSYEQYF.

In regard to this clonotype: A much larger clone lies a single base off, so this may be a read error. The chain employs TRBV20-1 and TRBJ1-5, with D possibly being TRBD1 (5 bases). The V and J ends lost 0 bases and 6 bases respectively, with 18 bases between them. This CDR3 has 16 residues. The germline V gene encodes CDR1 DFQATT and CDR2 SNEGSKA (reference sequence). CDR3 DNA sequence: TGCAGTGCTAGAGAAAAAGGGCAGGGCGAGGGTCAGCCCCAGCATTTT. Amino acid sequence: CSAREKGQGEGQPQHF.

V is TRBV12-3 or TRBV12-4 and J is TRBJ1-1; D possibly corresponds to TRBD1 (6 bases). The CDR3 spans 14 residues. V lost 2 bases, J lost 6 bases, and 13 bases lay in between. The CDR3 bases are TGTGCCAGCAGTTTAAGCAGGGGAGAAGCTGAAGCTTTCTTT. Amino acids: CASSLSRGEAEAFF.

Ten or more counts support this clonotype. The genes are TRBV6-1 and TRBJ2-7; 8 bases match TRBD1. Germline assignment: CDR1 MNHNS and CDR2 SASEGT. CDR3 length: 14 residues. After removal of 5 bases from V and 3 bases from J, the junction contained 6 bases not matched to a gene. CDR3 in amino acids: CASSIRQGNYEQYF. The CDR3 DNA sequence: TGTGCCAGCAGTATCAGACAGGGGAACTACGAGCAGTACTTC.

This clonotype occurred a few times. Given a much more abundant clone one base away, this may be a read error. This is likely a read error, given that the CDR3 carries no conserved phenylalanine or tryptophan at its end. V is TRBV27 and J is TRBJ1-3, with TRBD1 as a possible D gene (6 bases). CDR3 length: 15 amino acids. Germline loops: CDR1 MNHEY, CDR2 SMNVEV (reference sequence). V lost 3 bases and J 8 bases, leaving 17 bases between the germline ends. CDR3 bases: TGTGCCAGCAGTTTTAGCCGGGCCCAGGGGCACACCATATATTCT. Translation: CASSFSRAQGHTIYS.

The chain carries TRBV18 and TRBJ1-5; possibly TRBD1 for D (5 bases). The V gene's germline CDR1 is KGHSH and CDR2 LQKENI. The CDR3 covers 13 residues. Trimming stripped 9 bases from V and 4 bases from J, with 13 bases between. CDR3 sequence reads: CARSGDRNQPQHF. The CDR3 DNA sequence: TGTGCCAGATCGGGGGACCGAAATCAGCCCCAGCATTTT.

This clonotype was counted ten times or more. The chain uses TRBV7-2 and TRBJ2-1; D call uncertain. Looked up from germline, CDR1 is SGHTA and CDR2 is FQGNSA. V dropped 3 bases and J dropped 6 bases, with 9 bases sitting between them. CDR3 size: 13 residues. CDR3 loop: CASSFELVNEQFF. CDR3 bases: TGTGCCAGCAGCTTCGAACTGGTCAATGAGCAGTTCTTC.

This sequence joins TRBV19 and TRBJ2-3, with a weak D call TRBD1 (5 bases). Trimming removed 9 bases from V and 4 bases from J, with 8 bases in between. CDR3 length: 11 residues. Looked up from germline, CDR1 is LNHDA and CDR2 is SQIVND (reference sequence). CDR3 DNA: TGTGCCAGACAGGTGGCAGATACGCAGTATTTT. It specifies CARQVADTQYF.

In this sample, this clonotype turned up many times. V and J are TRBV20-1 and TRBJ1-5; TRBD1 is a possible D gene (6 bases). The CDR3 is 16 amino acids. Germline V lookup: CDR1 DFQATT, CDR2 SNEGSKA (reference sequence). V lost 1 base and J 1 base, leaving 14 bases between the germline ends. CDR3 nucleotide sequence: TGCAGTGCTAGAGGTTGGGGGCATCTGAGCAATCAGCCCCAGCATTTT. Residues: CSARGWGHLSNQPQHF.

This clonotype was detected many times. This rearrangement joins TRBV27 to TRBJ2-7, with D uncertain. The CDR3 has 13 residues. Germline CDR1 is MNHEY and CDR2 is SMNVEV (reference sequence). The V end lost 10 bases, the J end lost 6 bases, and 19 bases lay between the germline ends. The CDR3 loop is CATAVLGSGEQYF. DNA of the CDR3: TGTGCCACCGCCGTTTTGGGCTCGGGCGAGCAGTACTTC.

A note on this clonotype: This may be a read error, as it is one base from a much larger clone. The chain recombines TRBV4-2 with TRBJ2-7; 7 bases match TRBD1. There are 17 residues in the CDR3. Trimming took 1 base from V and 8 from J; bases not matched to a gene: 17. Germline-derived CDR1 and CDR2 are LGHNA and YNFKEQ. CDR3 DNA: TGTGCCAGCAGCCAAGCTTCCTACGGGACAGCCTTGGTCCAGCAGTACTTC. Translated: CASSQASYGTALVQQYF.

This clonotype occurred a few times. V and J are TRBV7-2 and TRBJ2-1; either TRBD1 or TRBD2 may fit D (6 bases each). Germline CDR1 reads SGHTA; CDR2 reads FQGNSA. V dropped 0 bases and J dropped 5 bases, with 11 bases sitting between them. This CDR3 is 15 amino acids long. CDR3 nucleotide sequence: TGTGCCAGCAGCTTAGCGGGGGGCGACCACAATGAGCAGTTCTTC. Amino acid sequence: CASSLAGGDHNEQFF.

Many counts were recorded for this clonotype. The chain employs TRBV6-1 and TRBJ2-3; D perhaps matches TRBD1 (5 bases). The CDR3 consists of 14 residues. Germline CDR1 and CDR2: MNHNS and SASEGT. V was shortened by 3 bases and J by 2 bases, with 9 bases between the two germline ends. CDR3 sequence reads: CASSEGPNTDTQYF. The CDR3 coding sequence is TGTGCCAGCAGTGAGGGGCCGAACACAGATACGCAGTATTTT.